This paragraph covers one T cell receptor (beta chain) sequence. This clone was seen once. Its antigen is still unknown. The sample holds no much larger clone one base away, and base qualities are not on file. What this sample's time point label stands for: about 28 days (+/-7) after the second vaccine dose. AZD1222 recipients whose second dose came at about 4 weeks and those whose second dose came at about 12 weeks were combined into one group, since spike-specific TCR depth and breadth did not differ between the two schedules. Samples from vaccinated people were obtained from the UK trials COV001 and COV002, which included a single-blind randomized controlled phase 2/3 trial of AZD1222 (ChAdOx1 nCoV-19) in healthy adults. For TCRbeta chain sequencing, PBMC samples were collected from trial participants at day 0 and at day 28 after the second dose. The CDR3 regions of human TCRbeta chains were subjected to immunosequencing. The authors processed their data as follows. TCRs in the repertoires were compared against a reference library of SARS-CoV-2-specific TCRs that had been generated with the MIRA antigen-specificity platform. Breadth was defined as the fraction of unique TCRs that were SARS-CoV-2-associated, and depth was defined as the fraction of total T cells that were SARS-CoV-2-associated. Using the MIRA data, each spike-specific TCR was mapped to the spike region that the TCR reacts to and placed in a CD4 or CD8 class. Log10-transformed breadth and depth values were compared by one-way ANOVA with Sidak's multiple comparisons tests. What TCRdb holds here is the immuneACCESS table cut down to in-frame rearrangements. Part of the clones is not present; checked against another copy, under half of the missing clones reflect an unresolved V gene, and the others are unexplained. V, J and clone size are those of that table, while D and trimming were read from the DNA. The sample contains about 160,000 clones, under 95% of them found a single time. The ten top clones hold 2.5% to 3.5% of the sample.

This sample was taken from a study of T cell responses to AZD1222 COVID-19 vaccine (dated by TCRdb to the early 2020s). Background on the whole study: TCR sequencing was performed for about 250 trial participants, of whom 200 to 220 were given two doses of AZD1222 and some 26 were given two doses of MenACWY control vaccine. Trial participants were enrolled by age into subgroups of 18-55, 56-69 and 70-plus years, and around 150, 28 and 57 TCR-sequenced participants, respectively, were included in these subgroups.

Relative to germline, V is 0 bases shorter and J is 7 bases shorter, with 18 bases between their ends. Taken from the germline V gene, the CDR1 and CDR2 loops are LGHNA and YNFKEQ. Reading from cysteine to phenylalanine, the CDR3 counts 16 amino acids. Here the CDR3 DNA is all that survives: 48 bases in frame from base 1. What the work shows at the level of the full study, not this receptor alone: Reportedly, close to half of the unique spike-specific TCRs recognized epitopes lying outside the regions that are mutated in the B.1.351 and B.1.1.7 variants. The whole spike protein was spanned by vaccine-associated CD4 TCRs, and dominant responses were seen in regions 160-218 and 743-854. Conclusions about previously exposed vaccinees are limited, since just five or six AZD1222 recipients were seropositive for SARS-CoV-2 at baseline. After two AZD1222 doses, spike-specific TCR breadth and depth were significantly higher than at day 0 and than in MenACWY recipients. Participants were mostly white British and included more females than males, and it was suggested by the authors that clonal diversity may have been underestimated. Because no samples from the day 14 peak response were available, repertoires could be characterized only after the peak T cell response. In the small 56-69-year group, the increase in depth fell short of significance, most likely because of low power.

Sequenced here: peripheral blood, sampled 28 days after the second AZD1222 dose. The chain is made from TRBV4-2 and TRBJ1-1, with the identity of the D gene unclear. The clonotype was recovered from an adult who received the AZD1222 COVID-19 vaccine. The sequenced DNA is TGTGCCAGCAGCCAAGATAGATATACGAGGGTAAGTGAAGCTTTCTTT. Its protein reads: CASSQDRYTRVSEAFF.